Sequencing of this T cell receptor beta chain was carried out in a study of shared clonotypes between healthy human individuals. V lost 5 bases and J lost 5; bases outside the gene matches: 10. From germline, CDR1 is SGHRS and CDR2 YFSETQ. The CDR3 consists of 16 residues. The table came from immunoSEQ multiplex PCR; TCRdb's copy has only in-frame clones and leaves some out. The sample lists 2 million to 2.5 million clones; more than 90% were seen once. The TCR was taken from a man younger than 35 in good health. The chain recombines TRBV5-1 with TRBJ2-2; 9 bases agree with TRBD1. Sequencing was done on a sample of naive CD4+ T cells sorted from blood. The subset denotes: CD45RA+ positively selected. Here the CDR3 DNA reads TGCGCCAGCAGGGGGGCCGGGACAGGGCGAACCGGGGAGCTGTTTTTT. This sequence encodes CASRGAGTGRTGELFF. The full variable domain, in which reference TRBV5-1 and TRBJ2-2 provide the parts outside the CDR3, is KAGVTQTPRYLIKTRGQQVTLSCSPISGHRSVSWYQQTPGQGLQFLFEYFSETQRNKGNFPGRFSGRQFSNSRSEMNVSTLELGDSALYLCASRGAGTGRTGELFFGEGSRLTVL.